This T cell receptor (beta chain) was obtained from a study of OX40 agonist ivuxolimab in advanced cancers. As for the study in general: In three patients, partial responses were observed, one with hepatocellular carcinoma and two with cutaneous melanoma.

V was pared by 8 bases and J by 6 bases, with 7 bases of the junction left unmatched. CDR1 is LNHDA, CDR2 SQIVND, per germline (reference sequence). This CDR3 spans 13 amino acids. Regarding this clone: Its antigen is unknown.

Overall study results and limits: Blood T cells, both CD4+ and CD8+, expanded clonally by week 6 at 0.1 to 3.0 mg/kg. Researchers did not determine the expanded peripheral T cells' antigen specificity.

The method was immunoSEQ multiplex PCR; TCRdb's version includes in-frame clones alone and lacks a portion of them. The sample records 60,000 to 70,000 clones, 82% being singletons. The specimen was CD4+ or CD8+ T cells sorted from blood, collected in a trial of the OX40 agonist ivuxolimab. The TCR was taken from an adult with an advanced solid tumor such as melanoma, head and neck, liver or kidney cancer. The chain recombines TRBV19 with TRBJ2-3, with TRBD1 matching over 8 bases. CDR3 DNA: TGTGCCAGTGCTCCGGACAGGGAGGATACGCAGTATTTT. Its protein product is CASAPDREDTQYF.